This TCR beta chain was identified in a study of cytomegalovirus exposure and HLA in healthy donors. Across the whole study: A data release that came early held approximately 92 million unique TCRs from HLA-typed donors. Study results and limitations: Per published accounts, TCR beta sequences correctly predicted the HLA-A and HLA-B alleles of most subjects.

This PCR relied on a set of 60 Vbeta primers and 13 Jbeta primers. The data were produced by immunoSEQ multiplex PCR, yet TCRdb's version contains in-frame clones alone and is incomplete. The sample yields approximately 150,000 clones, approximately 78% seen once. A word on this clone: The antigen is undetermined.

The TCR originated in a human donor in good health. The sequencing sample was made of PBMCs.

The chain's CDR3 is CASSTGVNYEQYF. CDR3 DNA: TGTGCCAGCAGTACCGGGGTCAACTACGAGCAGTACTTC. The J gene is TRBJ2-7, the V gene TRBV6-5, with D tentatively TRBD2 (5 bases). The germline gives CDR1 MNHEY, CDR2 SVGAGI. CDR3 size: 13 residues. The V gene lost 5 bases and the J gene lost 3 bases, with 11 bases spanning the gap.